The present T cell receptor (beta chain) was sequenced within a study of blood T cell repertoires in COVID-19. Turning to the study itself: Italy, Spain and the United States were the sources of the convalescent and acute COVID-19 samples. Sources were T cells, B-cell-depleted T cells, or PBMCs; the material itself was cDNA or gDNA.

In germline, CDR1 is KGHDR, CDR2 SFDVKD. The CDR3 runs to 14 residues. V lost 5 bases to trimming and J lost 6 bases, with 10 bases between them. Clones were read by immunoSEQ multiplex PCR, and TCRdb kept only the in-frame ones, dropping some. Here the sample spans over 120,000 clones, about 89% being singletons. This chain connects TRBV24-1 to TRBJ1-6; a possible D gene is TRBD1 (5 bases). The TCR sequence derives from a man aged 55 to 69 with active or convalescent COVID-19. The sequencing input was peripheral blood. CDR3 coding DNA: TGTGCCACCAGTGCAGGGAATGGTAATTCACCCCTCCACTTT. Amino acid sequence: CATSAGNGNSPLHF.